This T cell receptor (beta chain) was captured in a study of cytomegalovirus exposure and HLA in healthy donors. Study as a whole: Earlier work reported 110 million or so unique TCR beta sequences from roughly 180 million T cells.

Trimming took 2 bases from V and 3 from J, leaving 3 bases between them. The length of the CDR3 is 12 residues. The germline CDR1 and CDR2 sequences are SGHRS and YFSETQ. Findings and limits, study-wide: Within an earlier analysis, most TCR beta V segments proved productive either about 87% or about 30% of the time. A list of 150 to 200 TCR beta chains associated with cytomegalovirus was given.

Details on this clone: Its target is not known.

A multiplex PCR was run with 60 Vbeta primers and 13 Jbeta primers. Profiled with immunoSEQ multiplex PCR; TCRdb holds only in-frame clones, not every one. The table has some 160,000 clones, 77% seen once. This chain joins TRBV5-1 and TRBJ2-1; D unresolved. The source of this sequence is a woman aged 25-40 years in good health and CMV-seronegative. The specimen was PBMCs. CDR3 residues: CASSFYYNEQFF. The CDR3 nucleotides read TGCGCCAGCAGCTTTTACTACAATGAGCAGTTCTTC.